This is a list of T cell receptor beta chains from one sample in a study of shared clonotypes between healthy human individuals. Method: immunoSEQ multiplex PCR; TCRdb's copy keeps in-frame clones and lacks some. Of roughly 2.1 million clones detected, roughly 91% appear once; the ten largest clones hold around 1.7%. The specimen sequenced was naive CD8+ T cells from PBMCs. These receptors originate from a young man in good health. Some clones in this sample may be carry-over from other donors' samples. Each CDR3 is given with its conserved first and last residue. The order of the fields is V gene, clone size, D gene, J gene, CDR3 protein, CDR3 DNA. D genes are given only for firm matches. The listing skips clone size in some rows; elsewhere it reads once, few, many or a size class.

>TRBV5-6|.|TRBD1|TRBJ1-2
CASSLPGGSYGYTF
TGTGCCAGCAGCTTGCCAGGGGGGAGTTATGGCTACACCTTC
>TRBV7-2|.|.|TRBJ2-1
CASSPRHRDFYNEQFF
TGTGCCAGCAGCCCACGGCACAGGGACTTCTACAATGAGCAGTTCTTC
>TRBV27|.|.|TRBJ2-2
CATSLRGITGELFF
TGTGCCACCTCCCTCCGGGGGATCACCGGGGAGCTGTTTTTT
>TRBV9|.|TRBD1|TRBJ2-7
CASSVEGQGRDEQYF
TGTGCCAGCAGCGTAGAAGGACAGGGAAGGGACGAGCAGTACTTC
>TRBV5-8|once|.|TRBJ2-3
CASNLIMSSTDTQYF
TGTGCCAGCAACCTTATAATGTCTAGCACAGATACGCAGTATTTT
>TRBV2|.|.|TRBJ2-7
CASSPGGGRDRDYEQYF
TGTGCCAGCAGTCCTGGGGGGGGCCGGGACAGAGACTACGAGCAGTACTTC
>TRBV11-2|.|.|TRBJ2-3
CASRPRGTDTQYF
TGTGCCAGCAGACCGAGGGGCACAGATACGCAGTATTTT
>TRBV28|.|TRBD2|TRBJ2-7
CASSPTSGEYEQYF
TGTGCCAGCAGTCCGACTAGCGGGGAATACGAGCAGTACTTC
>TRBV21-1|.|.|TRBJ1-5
CASNGTVRPQHF
TGTGCCAGCAATGGGACAGTTCGCCCCCAGCATTTT
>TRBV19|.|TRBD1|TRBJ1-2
CASTVGQGNGYTF
TGTGCCAGTACTGTGGGACAGGGGAATGGCTACACCTTC
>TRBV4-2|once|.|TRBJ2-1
CASSLRPANEQFF
TGTGCCAGCAGCCTTCGACCAGCCAATGAGCAGTTCTTC
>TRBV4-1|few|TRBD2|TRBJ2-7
CASSQASGYEQYF
TGCGCCAGCAGCCAGGCTAGCGGATACGAGCAGTACTTC
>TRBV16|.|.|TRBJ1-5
CASSPGDQPQHF
TGTGCCAGCTCCCCGGGGGATCAGCCCCAGCATTTT
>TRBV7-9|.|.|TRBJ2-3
CASSFWRTDTQYF
TGTGCCAGCAGCTTCTGGCGGACAGATACGCAGTATTTT
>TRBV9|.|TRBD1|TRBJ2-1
CASSSGTGVYNEQFF
TGTGCCAGCAGCTCCGGGACAGGGGTATACAATGAGCAGTTCTTC
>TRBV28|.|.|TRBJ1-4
CASSGRLLSLSMFF
TGTGCCAGCAGTGGACGGCTTCTCAGCTTAAGTATGTTTTTT
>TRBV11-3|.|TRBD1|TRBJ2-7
CASSSRDRGLTRAGEQYF
TGTGCCAGCAGCTCCCGGGACAGGGGGTTAACGCGTGCGGGCGAGCAGTACTTC
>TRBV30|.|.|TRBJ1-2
CAWSVRGGNGYTF
TGTGCCTGGAGTGTTCGGGGGGGTAATGGCTACACCTTC
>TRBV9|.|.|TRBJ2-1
CASSAISYEQFF
TGTGCCAGCAGCGCCATTAGCTATGAGCAGTTCTTC
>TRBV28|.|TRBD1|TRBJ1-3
CASSLLGQVYSGNTIYF
TGTGCCAGCAGTTTATTGGGACAGGTGTACTCTGGAAACACCATATATTTT
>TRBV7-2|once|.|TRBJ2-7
CASSLAFRSTVPYEQYF
TGTGCCAGCAGCTTAGCGTTTCGGTCGACAGTACCCTACGAGCAGTACTTC
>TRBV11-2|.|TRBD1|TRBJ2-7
CASSLGPGTGGGEQYF
TGTGCCAGCAGCTTAGGGCCCGGGACAGGGGGCGGTGAGCAGTACTTC
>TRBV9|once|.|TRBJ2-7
CASSVGVDYSYEQYF
TGTGCCAGCAGCGTAGGCGTGGATTACTCCTACGAGCAGTACTTC